This T cell receptor (beta chain) emerged from a study of T cell changes during pregnancy in multiple sclerosis. Some clones are missing from TCRdb's copy, which holds only in-frame ones; the method was immunoSEQ multiplex PCR. The repertoire holds roughly 59,000 clones, with approximately 89% as singletons. This clonotype was sampled from a female donor in good health, enrolled as a control in a pregnancy study. This sample comprised peripheral blood, obtained in the third trimester of pregnancy.

The CDR3 here is CASSSRDSSSYEQYF. The DNA of the CDR3 is TGTGCCAGCTCTTCACGGGACAGCAGCTCCTACGAGCAGTACTTC. The V and J genes are TRBV9 and TRBJ2-7; 7 nucleotides match TRBD1. V dropped 7 bases and J dropped 0; count of bases not matched to a gene: 10. There are 15 residues in the CDR3. Germline V gene lookup returns CDR1 SGDLS and CDR2 YYNGEE. Full variable domain (rest looked up from reference TRBV9 and TRBJ2-7): DSGVTQTPKHLITATGQRVTLRCSPRSGDLSVYWYQQSLDQGLQFLIQYYNGEERAKGNILERFSAQQFPDLHSELNLSSLELGDSALYFCASSSRDSSSYEQYFGPGTRLTVT.